This TCR beta chain was recovered during a study of T cells in Graves' hyperthyroidism and ophthalmopathy. Study background: Peripheral blood collection took place at initial diagnosis, before any treatment. Findings and limits, study-wide: Ophthalmopathy was distinguished from stable hyperthyroidism by 13 V-J signatures.

Those with hyperthyroidism were 18 to 65 years old, newly diagnosed, and ill for under 2 months. This clonotype was observed many times. The antigen remains unidentified. RNA transcripts served as the template for amplifying TCR beta CDR3 regions. When the TCR CDR3 underwent first-round RT-PCR, the HTBI primer set was used. TCRdb processed the multiplex PCR reads anew with MiXCR; each CDR3 protein has one entry. In the table there are around 350,000 distinct CDR3 sequences, about 19% of which are singletons. This sequence was found in a woman younger than 30 with Graves' hyperthyroidism. Sequencing used blood.

CDR3 residues: CASSQEMAGGPGYTF. The CDR3 DNA reads TGTGCCAGCAGCCAAGAAATGGCAGGGGGCCCTGGCTACACCTTC. The V call is TRBV3-1, the J call TRBJ1-2; 8 bases fit TRBD1. In germline, CDR1 is LGHDT, CDR2 YNNKEL (reference sequence). J lost 7 bases, V lost 0 bases, and 7 bases had no gene match. The CDR3 covers 15 residues.